This TCR beta chain originates from a study of blood T cell repertoires in COVID-19. Using immunoSEQ multiplex PCR, the repertoire was profiled, and TCRdb retains in-frame clones only, with some absent. In the table there are about 320,000 clones, over 90% of which are singletons. Ages ranged from about 18 to 90 years, with residence in 24 US areas. V gave up 4 bases and J gave up 5 bases, with 15 bases separating them. The CDR3 is made up of 14 amino acids. Germline CDR1 and CDR2: SGHNT and YYREEE (reference sequence). The origin of this receptor is a woman aged 25 to 39 who had been exposed to COVID-19. This rearrangement joins TRBV5-4 to TRBJ2-5; a possible D gene is TRBD1 (6 bases). Material: PBMCs or T cells enriched from blood (not recorded which). As DNA, the CDR3 is TGTGCCAGCAGCGGGGGCGGCACAATTGAGACCCAGTACTTC. Protein product: CASSGGGTIETQYF. Complete variable domain (other parts from reference TRBV5-4 and TRBJ2-5): ETGVTQSPTHLIKTRGQQVTLRCSSQSGHNTVSWYQQALGQGPQFIFQYYREEENGRGNFPPRFSGLQFPNYSSELNVNALELDDSALYLCASSGGGTIETQYFGPGTRLLVL.